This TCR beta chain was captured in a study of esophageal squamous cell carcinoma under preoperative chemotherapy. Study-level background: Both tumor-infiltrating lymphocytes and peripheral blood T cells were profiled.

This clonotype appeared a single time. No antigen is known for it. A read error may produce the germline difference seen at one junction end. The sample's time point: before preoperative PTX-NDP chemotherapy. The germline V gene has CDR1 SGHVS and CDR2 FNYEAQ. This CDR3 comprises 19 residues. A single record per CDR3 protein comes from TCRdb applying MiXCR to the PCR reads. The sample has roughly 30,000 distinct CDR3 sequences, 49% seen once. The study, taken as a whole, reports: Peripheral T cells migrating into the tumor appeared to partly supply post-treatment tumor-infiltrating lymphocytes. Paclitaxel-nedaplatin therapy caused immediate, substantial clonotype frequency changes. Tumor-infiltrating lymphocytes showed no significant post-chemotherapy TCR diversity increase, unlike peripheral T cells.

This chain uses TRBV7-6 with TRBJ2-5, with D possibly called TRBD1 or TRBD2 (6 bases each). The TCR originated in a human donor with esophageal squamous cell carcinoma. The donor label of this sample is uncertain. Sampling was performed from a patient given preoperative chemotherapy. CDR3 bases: TGTGCCAGCAGCTTGGATGCGGGCATCGGGGGCCGTGACCAAGAGATCCAGTACTTC. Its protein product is CASSLDAGIGGRDQEIQYF.